The 26 T cell receptor beta chains given below trace back to one sample, sequenced in a study of T cell responses to AZD1222 COVID-19 vaccine listed by TCRdb under 2021. The time point label corresponds to: baseline before first vaccination. Per the publication, the treatment or condition label means: meningococcal conjugate vaccine given as trial control. To prepare the library, the immunoSEQ multiplex PCR assay was applied. Entries here come from immuneACCESS through TCRdb and include only in-frame sequences with V and J called. Some clones fail to appear in such tables; in the studies checked, an unresolved V gene covers under half of the shortfall, and the cause of the remainder is unknown. In this sample the table shows about 100,000 clones, about 87% of which occur a single time. The ten largest clones capture just over 4% of the sample. The sequenced sample was peripheral blood, obtained on day 0 of MenACWY control vaccination. These receptors came from an adult in good health.

The chain carries TRBV4-3 and TRBJ2-3; 14 positions agree with TRBD2. CDR1 LGHNA and CDR2 YSLEER come from the germline V gene. This CDR3 comprises 21 residues. V was pared by 0 bases and J by 1 base, with 12 bases of the junction left unmatched. The chain's CDR3 is CASSQDTGLAGDTSRTDTQYF. CDR3 in DNA: TGCGCCAGCAGCCAAGATACGGGACTAGCGGGGGACACAAGCCGCACAGATACGCAGTATTTT.

The J gene is TRBJ2-2, the V gene TRBV25-1; the D is unclear. CDR1 is MGHDK, CDR2 SYGVNS, per germline. Trimming shortened V by 7 bases and J by 4 bases, and 10 bases separated the two germline ends. The CDR3 contains 13 residues. CDR3 in DNA: TGTGCCAGCACCAGAAGCCCCACCGGGGAGCTGTTTTTT. Translating it yields CASTRSPTGELFF.

A few counts support this clone. V and J are TRBV9 and TRBJ2-7, with TRBD2 identical over 7 bases. After removal of 2 bases from V and 2 bases from J, the junction contained 7 bases not matched to a gene. The germline V gene encodes CDR1 SGDLS and CDR2 YYNGEE. This CDR3 spans 15 amino acids. In DNA, the CDR3 is TGTGCCAGCAGCGTCGGGGGGACTGCAACCTACGAGCAGTACTTC. Its translation: CASSVGGTATYEQYF.

The rearrangement links TRBV23-1 to TRBJ2-7; 7 bases align to TRBD1. TRBV23-1 is noted as an ORF with a role that remains uncertain. CDR3 length equals 15 residues. V lost 4 bases, J lost 3 bases, and 9 bases stayed unmatched. For the CDR3, the DNA is TGCGCCAGCAGTCCTTCTGGGACAGCCTTCTACGAGCAGTACTTC. Amino acids: CASSPSGTAFYEQYF.

The chain combines TRBV30 with TRBJ1-1; D not certain. CDR1 and CDR2 (germline): GTSNPN, SVGIG (reference sequence). V was pared by 0 bases and J by 4 bases, with 12 bases between. The CDR3 has 14 amino acids. The CDR3 region is CAWSVGVEGTEAFF. Written as DNA, the CDR3 is TGTGCCTGGAGTGTAGGAGTTGAAGGCACTGAAGCTTTCTTT.

The chain is built from TRBV29-1 and TRBJ2-3; D call uncertain. There are 16 residues in the CDR3. The ends were cut back, 3 bases at V and 0 bases at J, with 16 bases in the middle. CDR1 and CDR2 (germline): SQVTM, ANQGSEA. The DNA of the CDR3 is TGCAGCGTTGATGGGCGGAGCAGTTCCAGCACAGATACGCAGTATTTT. It translates to CSVDGRSSSSTDTQYF.

The chain is built from TRBV5-5 and TRBJ2-3; 8 bases align to TRBD2. J was trimmed by 2 bases and V by 3 bases; bases with no gene match: 8. The CDR3 is 16 amino acids. Germline V lookup: CDR1 SGHKS, CDR2 YYEKEE (reference sequence). CDR3 sequence (DNA): TGTGCCAGCAGCTATAGCGGGAACAGAGTCACAGATACGCAGTATTTT. It encodes CASSYSGNRVTDTQYF.

This clone was seen once. The J gene is TRBJ2-3, the V gene TRBV7-9, with D possibly TRBD2 on 6 matching bases. V gave up 4 bases and J gave up 0 bases, with 11 bases separating them. Germline values: CDR1 SEHNR, CDR2 FQNEAQ (reference sequence). CDR3 size: 15 residues. The CDR3 here is CASSWVGTSTDTQYF. In nucleotides, the CDR3 is TGTGCCAGCAGCTGGGTGGGGACTAGCACAGATACGCAGTATTTT.

CDR3 DNA: TGTGCCAGCAGTTATGGGGGTACGGACACTGAAGCTTTCTTT. Translation: CASSYGGTDTEAFF. The rearrangement links TRBV6-5 to TRBJ1-1, with a weak D call TRBD1 (5 bases). Germline CDR1 MNHEY, CDR2 SVGAGI. This CDR3 is 14 amino acids long. Trimming cost V 3 bases and J 3 bases, with 11 bases left between them.

This chain links TRBV9 with TRBJ2-7; the match to TRBD1 covers 7 bases. CDR1 is SGDLS, CDR2 YYNGEE, per germline. V shed 4 bases, J shed 2 bases, and the junction held 9 bases outside the gene matches. The CDR3 has 15 residues. The DNA for the CDR3 is TGTGCCAGCAGCCCCCAGATCAGGGGGACCTACGAGCAGTACTTC. Its protein product is CASSPQIRGTYEQYF.

The chain couples TRBV19 to TRBJ1-6; weak D call: TRBD1 (5 bases). V was pared by 5 bases and J by 9 bases, with 17 bases between. This CDR3 contains 15 residues. Germline V gives CDR1 LNHDA, CDR2 SQIVND (reference sequence). The CDR3 coding sequence is TGTGCCAGTAGTTCCGGGACCGAGCGAACTTCACCCCTCCACTTT. The encoded protein is CASSSGTERTSPLHF.

This clone was seen only a few times. The V call is TRBV6-2 or TRBV6-3, the J call TRBJ2-1, with TRBD1 as a possible D gene (5 bases). Per the germline V gene, CDR1 is MNHEY and CDR2 is SVGEGT. Trimming removed 0 bases at V and 6 bases at J, with 12 bases between. This CDR3 is 15 amino acids long. CDR3 loop: CASSYSKGPFNEQFF. CDR3 DNA: TGTGCCAGCAGTTACTCCAAGGGGCCCTTCAATGAGCAGTTCTTC.

The chain carries TRBV29-1 and TRBJ1-1; the match to TRBD1 covers 7 bases. The CDR3 spans 13 residues. Trimming at V came to 8 bases and at J to 6 bases, leaving 12 bases not matched to a gene. Per the germline V gene, CDR1 is SQVTM and CDR2 is ANQGSEA. This chain's CDR3 is CSLRARQGAEAFF. The CDR3 coding sequence is TGCAGCCTTCGTGCTCGACAGGGTGCTGAAGCTTTCTTT.

V gene TRBV28 combines with J gene TRBJ2-3, with 8 bases aligning to TRBD1. The CDR3 runs 14 residues. CDR1 MDHEN and CDR2 SYDVKM come from the germline V gene. Trimming cost V 7 bases and J 6 bases; bases outside gene matches: 9. The CDR3 DNA sequence: TGTGCCAGCACTAAAGGACAGGGTGCGGATACGCAGTATTTT. Protein sequence: CASTKGQGADTQYF.

This clone was counted a single time. The rearrangement links TRBV7-2 to TRBJ2-3, with D maybe TRBD2 (5 bases). The V and J ends lost 7 bases and 4 bases respectively, with 15 bases between them. CDR1 is SGHTA, CDR2 FQGNSA, per germline. This CDR3 comprises 14 residues. The CDR3 sequence: CASTRTLEADTQYF. DNA of the CDR3: TGTGCCAGCACCCGGACGCTGGAGGCAGATACGCAGTATTTT.

The DNA for the CDR3 is TGTGCCAGCAGCCAAGGGGTTGCACCCCTCCACTTT. Translated, it gives CASSQGVAPLHF. The chain recombines TRBV3-1 (or the pseudogene TRBV3-2) with TRBJ1-6; unclear D gene. The CDR3 consists of 12 residues. With 1 base removed from V and 11 bases from J, the gap between germline ends came to 6 bases. The V gene's germline CDR1 is LGHDT and CDR2 YNNKEL (reference sequence).

The chain uses TRBV2 and TRBJ1-4, with D hard to call. Per germline, CDR1 SNHLY and CDR2 FYNNEI. There are 14 residues in the CDR3. The V and J ends lost 6 bases and 7 bases respectively, with 15 bases between them. The CDR3 sequence: CASSASRGREKLFF. CDR3 bases: TGTGCCAGCAGCGCTAGCCGAGGGCGTGAAAAACTGTTTTTT.

The chain links TRBV28 to TRBJ1-4; D remains unclear. Per germline, CDR1 MDHEN and CDR2 SYDVKM. Between the trimmed V and J ends, which lost 6 bases and 0 bases, there was a span of 8 bases. The CDR3 runs 14 residues. CDR3 in amino acids: CASRGGATNEKLFF. DNA for the CDR3: TGTGCCAGCAGGGGCGGGGCAACTAATGAAAAACTGTTTTTT.

For the CDR3, the DNA is TGTGCCAGCAGCCAAGGGCAGTGGGGTGAGCAGTACTTC. Amino acids: CASSQGQWGEQYF. This chain uses TRBV4-2 with TRBJ2-7; D unresolved. Trimming stripped 1 base from V and 7 bases from J, with 11 bases between. Germline values: CDR1 LGHNA, CDR2 YNFKEQ. This CDR3 has 13 residues.

J is TRBJ1-1 and V is TRBV5-1; TRBD1 might be the D (6 bases). The CDR3 runs 15 residues. Deletions cut 5 bases from V and 4 bases from J, with 18 bases between. Germline loops: CDR1 SGHRS, CDR2 YFSETQ. The CDR3 sequence is CASRPPGGGSTEAFF. CDR3 bases: TGCGCCAGCAGACCTCCCGGGGGCGGGAGCACTGAAGCTTTCTTT.

The gene calls are TRBV11-2 and TRBJ1-6, with TRBD1 identical over 9 bases. The V gene end was trimmed by 3 bases and the J gene end by 10 bases; junction bases not matched to a gene: 10. The germline V gene encodes CDR1 SGHAT and CDR2 FQNNGV. CDR3 length equals 16 residues. CDR3 amino acids: CASSLGTGHMGSPLHF. The CDR3 coding sequence is TGTGCCAGCAGCTTGGGGACAGGGCATATGGGGTCACCCCTCCACTTT.

This sequence joins TRBV28 and TRBJ1-2; the D gene is possibly TRBD1 (5 bases). Trimming pared 7 bases from V and 3 bases from J, leaving 6 bases between. Germline V gene data show CDR1 as MDHEN and CDR2 as SYDVKM. CDR3 length: 11 residues. Here the CDR3 reads CASTGDYGYTF. CDR3 DNA: TGTGCCAGCACGGGGGACTATGGCTACACCTTC.

The genes are TRBV6-5 and TRBJ2-2, with 8 bases fitting TRBD2. J gave up 5 bases and V 2 bases, and 7 bases lay outside the gene matches. The CDR3 contains 16 residues. CDR1 and CDR2 from the germline V gene are MNHEY and SVGAGI. CDR3 region: CASSYPGTRSTGELFF. CDR3 sequence (DNA): TGTGCCAGCAGTTACCCAGGGACTAGGTCTACCGGGGAGCTGTTTTTT.

The chain joins TRBV30 to TRBJ1-4; a possible D gene is TRBD1 (5 bases). This CDR3 is 13 amino acids long. V lost 2 bases and J lost 3, with 7 bases in between. Per germline, CDR1 GTSNPN and CDR2 SVGIG (reference sequence). The CDR3 bases are TGTGCCTGGAGTCCAGGGCCTAATGAAAAACTGTTTTTT. This gives the protein CAWSPGPNEKLFF.

The chain is built from TRBV19 and TRBJ1-3; D is ambiguous. CDR3 length: 15 residues. The V and J ends lost 8 bases and 0 bases respectively, with 14 bases between them. The germline CDR1 and CDR2 sequences are LNHDA and SQIVND (reference sequence). This chain's CDR3 is CASGLGRDSGNTIYF. DNA of the CDR3: TGTGCCAGTGGGCTTGGACGGGACTCTGGAAACACCATATATTTT.

This chain uses TRBV30 with TRBJ1-6; the D gene is possibly TRBD1 (5 bases). The CDR3 loop spans 13 amino acids. Looked up from germline, CDR1 is GTSNPN and CDR2 is SVGIG (reference sequence). The V end lost 7 bases, the J end lost 8 bases, and 15 bases lay between the germline ends. DNA of the CDR3: TGTGCCTCAAGCCCTCCGGGACATTCACCCCTCCACTTT. Translated, it gives CASSPPGHSPLHF.